This T cell receptor (beta chain) is drawn from a study of response to subunit inactivated influenza vaccine. Overall study results and limits: The authors put forward the suggestion that each seasonal influenza vaccination may bring in only a limited number of new T cells.

TCRdb passed the RT-PCR reads through MiXCR, listing each CDR3 protein once. The table has hundreds of thousands of distinct CDR3 sequences, under 9% seen once. This clonotype showed up just a few times. What it binds is not known. The CDR3 consists of 17 residues. Germline loops: CDR1 GTSNPN, CDR2 SVGIG (reference sequence). The V gene lost 0 bases and the J gene lost 0 bases, with 16 bases spanning the gap. J is TRBJ2-3 and V is TRBV30; a possible D gene is TRBD2 (6 bases). Source: PBMCs from blood, taken less than 30 months after vaccination. The receptor comes from a man in his fifties or sixties who received an inactivated influenza vaccine. The CDR3 sequence: CAWSVHSSVESTDTQYF. The CDR3 bases are TGTGCCTGGAGTGTCCACTCTAGCGTAGAAAGCACAGATACGCAGTATTTT. The full variable domain, in which reference TRBV30 and TRBJ2-3 provide the parts outside the CDR3, is SQTIHQWPATLVQPVGSPLSLECTVEGTSNPNLYWYRQAAGRGLQLLFYSVGIGQISSEVPQNLSASRPQDRQFILSSKKLLLSDSGFYLCAWSVHSSVESTDTQYFGPGTRLTVL.